One sample yielded the 11 T cell receptor beta chains listed below, sequenced in a study of cytomegalovirus exposure and HLA in healthy donors. Generated by immunoSEQ multiplex PCR, the TCRdb table keeps only in-frame clones and is missing some. The table lists roughly 330,000 clones, 87% of them singletons. The sample consisted of PBMCs. Every receptor here comes from a woman aged 25-40 years in good health and CMV-seropositive.

The rearrangement links TRBV4-1 to TRBJ2-7, with 9 nucleotides matching TRBD1. This CDR3 comprises 15 residues. J gave up 2 bases and V 4 bases, and 6 bases lay outside the gene matches. CDR1 is MGHRA and CDR2 is YSYEKL in the germline V gene. Here the CDR3 reads CASSLRTGEPYEQYF. CDR3 coding DNA: TGCGCCAGCAGCCTTCGGACAGGGGAGCCCTACGAGCAGTACTTC.

The chain joins TRBV5-6 to TRBJ2-1; 12 nucleotides line up with TRBD2. Germline V gives CDR1 SGHDT, CDR2 YYEEEE. This CDR3 is built from 15 residues. V trimming: 2 bases; J trimming: 7 bases; junction bases outside the gene matches: 4. The CDR3 DNA is TGTGCCAGCAGCTTACATGGGACTAGCGGGAATGAGCAGTTCTTC. It is translated as CASSLHGTSGNEQFF.

This clone was observed a few times. This chain links TRBV6-4 with TRBJ1-5; D is unclear. Germline lookup yields CDR1 MRHNA and CDR2 SNTAGT. The CDR3 totals 16 residues. V dropped 5 bases and J dropped 0 bases, with 14 bases sitting between them. CDR3 in amino acids: CASSPREPSSNQPQHF. CDR3 sequence (DNA): TGTGCCAGCAGTCCCCGGGAACCTAGTAGCAATCAGCCCCAGCATTTT.

V and J are TRBV9 and TRBJ2-2; 7 bases align to TRBD2. The CDR3 contains 14 residues. With 3 bases clipped from V and 3 bases from J, the junction kept 2 bases outside the gene matches. Germline assignment: CDR1 SGDLS and CDR2 YYNGEE. The CDR3 loop is CASSATSHTGELFF. In DNA form, the CDR3 reads TGTGCCAGCAGCGCGACTAGCCACACCGGGGAGCTGTTTTTT. The full variable domain, rest sourced from reference TRBV9 and TRBJ2-2, is DSGVTQTPKHLITATGQRVTLRCSPRSGDLSVYWYQQSLDQGLQFLIQYYNGEERAKGNILERFSAQQFPDLHSELNLSSLELGDSALYFCASSATSHTGELFFGEGSRLTVL.

The chain is built from TRBV27 and TRBJ1-6; 7 nucleotides match TRBD1. Germline loops: CDR1 MNHEY, CDR2 SMNVEV (reference sequence). V trimming: 8 bases; J trimming: 1 base; junction bases outside the gene matches: 5. The CDR3 extends over 15 amino acids. The CDR3 here is CASGRQGSYNSPLHF. The CDR3 DNA follows: TGTGCCAGCGGTAGACAGGGTTCCTATAATTCACCCCTCCACTTT.

This clone was observed a single time. The chain uses TRBV30 and TRBJ1-4, with D possibly being TRBD1 (5 bases). Germline CDR1 is GTSNPN and CDR2 is SVGIG (reference sequence). V was trimmed by 8 bases and J by 8 bases, leaving 12 bases between them. There are 11 residues in the CDR3. The CDR3 DNA is TGTGCCACGGACGGGGGAGAAAAACTGTTTTTT. Translated: CATDGGEKLFF. Together with reference TRBV30 and TRBJ1-4, the CDR3 gives the full variable domain: SQTIHQWPATLVQPVGSPLSLECTVEGTSNPNLYWYRQAAGRGLQLLFYSVGIGQISSEVPQNLSASRPQDRQFILSSKKLLLSDSGFYLCATDGGEKLFFGSGTQLSVL.

V and J are TRBV9 and TRBJ2-1; D is unclear. Per germline, CDR1 SGDLS and CDR2 YYNGEE. V lost 4 bases to trimming and J lost 4 bases, with 15 bases between them. The CDR3 totals 15 residues. The CDR3 bases are TGTGCCAGCAGCTTCCTACCAGGTCTATACAATGAGCAGTTCTTC. Amino acid sequence: CASSFLPGLYNEQFF.

The CDR3 nucleotides read TGTGCCAGCAGTTTATGGCTAACGGGGCAGCCCCAGCATTTT. It encodes CASSLWLTGQPQHF. The chain is built from TRBV28 and TRBJ1-5; D gene ambiguous. In germline, CDR1 is MDHEN, CDR2 SYDVKM. V was cut by 0 bases and J by 7 bases, with 10 bases left in between. The CDR3 is 14 residues long.

The chain employs TRBV7-2 and TRBJ1-6; possible D gene TRBD1, 5 bases. V lost 4 bases and J 2 bases, leaving 15 bases between the germline ends. The length of the CDR3 is 17 residues. Germline lookup yields CDR1 SGHTA and CDR2 FQGNSA. CDR3 sequence reads: CASSSREVSPYNSPLHF. The CDR3 DNA reads TGTGCCAGCAGCTCCAGGGAAGTTAGCCCCTATAATTCACCCCTCCACTTT. The full variable domain, completed using reference TRBV7-2 and TRBJ1-6, is GAGVSQSPSNKVTEKGKDVELRCDPISGHTALYWYRQSLGQGLEFLIYFQGNSAPDKSGLPSDRFSAERTGGSVSTLTIQRTQQEDSAVYLCASSSREVSPYNSPLHFGNGTRLTVT.

This chain joins TRBV11-2 and TRBJ1-1; possible D gene TRBD1, 5 bases. Trimming removed 5 bases at V and 5 bases at J, with 12 bases between. Looked up from germline, CDR1 is SGHAT and CDR2 is FQNNGV. The CDR3 extends over 13 amino acids. The CDR3 nucleotides read TGTGCCAGCAGCGTGGCAGGGAGGACTGAAGCTTTCTTT. Its protein is CASSVAGRTEAFF.

The chain is built from TRBV5-4 and TRBJ2-7, with TRBD2 matching over 11 bases. The germline V gene has CDR1 SGHNT and CDR2 YYREEE (reference sequence). V shed 4 bases and J 7 bases; nucleotides not matched to a gene: 7. The CDR3 has 14 amino acids. The CDR3 region is CASSPGLAEDEQYF. The DNA for the CDR3 is TGTGCCAGCAGCCCGGGACTAGCGGAGGATGAGCAGTACTTC.